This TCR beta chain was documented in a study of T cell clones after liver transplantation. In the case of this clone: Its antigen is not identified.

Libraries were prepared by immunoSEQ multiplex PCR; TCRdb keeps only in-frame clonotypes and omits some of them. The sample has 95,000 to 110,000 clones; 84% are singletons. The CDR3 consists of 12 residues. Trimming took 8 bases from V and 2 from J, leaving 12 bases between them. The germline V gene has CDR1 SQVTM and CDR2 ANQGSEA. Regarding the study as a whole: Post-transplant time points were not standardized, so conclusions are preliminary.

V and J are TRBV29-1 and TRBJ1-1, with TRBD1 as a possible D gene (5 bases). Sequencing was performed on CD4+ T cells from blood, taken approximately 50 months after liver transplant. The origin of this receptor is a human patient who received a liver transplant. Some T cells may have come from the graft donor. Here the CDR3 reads CSTQVSNTEAFF. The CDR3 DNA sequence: TGCAGCACACAGGTATCCAACACTGAAGCTTTCTTT.